The next 8 T cell receptor beta chains were all read from a single sample in a study of cytomegalovirus exposure and HLA in healthy donors. Repertoires were generated with immunoSEQ multiplex PCR, while TCRdb's copy carries only in-frame clones and drops some. The table shows 90,000 to 150,000 clones, with approximately 90% occurring only once. The material sequenced was PBMCs. The receptors were gathered from a woman in her late teens or twenties in good health and CMV-seropositive.

This clone occurred a few times. The V gene is TRBV13, the J gene TRBJ2-7; tentatively, D is TRBD2 (5 bases). The CDR3 runs 14 residues. Trimming shortened V by 0 bases and J by 7 bases, and 13 bases separated the two germline ends. Germline CDR1 PRHDT, CDR2 FYEKMQ (reference sequence). CDR3 bases: TGTGCCAGCAGCTTAGGGCCAGCGGAGGTAGAGCAGTACTTC. Translated, it gives CASSLGPAEVEQYF.

The rearrangement links TRBV6-1 to TRBJ2-7; TRBD2 aligns across 10 bases. V was pared by 2 bases and J by 2 bases, with 3 bases of the junction left unmatched. CDR1 is MNHNS, CDR2 SASEGT, per germline. The CDR3 is made up of 15 amino acids. CDR3 coding DNA: TGTGCCAGCAGTGAACTGAGCGGGGGGGCCTACGAGCAGTACTTC. Translated: CASSELSGGAYEQYF.

The J gene is TRBJ2-5, the V gene TRBV7-9, with 7 bases aligning to TRBD1. The CDR3 is 15 amino acids. The V gene end was trimmed by 1 base and the J gene end by 3 bases; junction bases not matched to a gene: 5. CDR1 is SEHNR and CDR2 is FQNEAQ in the germline V gene (reference sequence). CDR3 in DNA: TGTGCCAGCAGCTTAGTCGGGACAGAAGAAGAGACCCAGTACTTC. It codes for CASSLVGTEEETQYF.

The J gene is TRBJ1-1, the V gene TRBV27; a possible D gene is TRBD1 (5 bases). With 5 bases removed from V and 1 base from J, the gap between germline ends came to 11 bases. The CDR3 length is 14 residues. CDR1 MNHEY and CDR2 SMNVEV come from the germline V gene (reference sequence). This CDR3 reads CASSPLGGNTEAFF. DNA of the CDR3: TGTGCCAGCAGTCCCCTGGGGGGGAACACTGAAGCTTTCTTT.

This clone was seen once. The chain employs TRBV23-1 and TRBJ1-3, with unresolved D. TRBV23-1 carries the ORF label, with uncertain function. V was cut by 4 bases and J by 0 bases, with 19 bases left in between. The CDR3 has 18 residues. This chain's CDR3 is CASSLGANDLSSGNTIYF. In nucleotides, the CDR3 is TGCGCCAGCAGTCTCGGTGCGAACGATCTAAGCTCTGGAAACACCATATATTTT.

The rearrangement joins TRBV9 to TRBJ2-3; D uncertain. Germline lookup yields CDR1 SGDLS and CDR2 YYNGEE. The ends were cut back, 0 bases at V and 1 base at J, with 6 bases in the middle. This CDR3 has 14 residues. The CDR3 is CASSVGQGTDTQYF. For the CDR3, the DNA is TGTGCCAGCAGCGTAGGGCAAGGCACAGATACGCAGTATTTT. The full variable domain, completed using reference TRBV9 and TRBJ2-3, is DSGVTQTPKHLITATGQRVTLRCSPRSGDLSVYWYQQSLDQGLQFLIQYYNGEERAKGNILERFSAQQFPDLHSELNLSSLELGDSALYFCASSVGQGTDTQYFGPGTRLTVL.

Only one count was recorded for this clone. V usage is TRBV11-2 and J usage is TRBJ2-1; a possible D gene is TRBD2 (6 bases). V was trimmed by 1 base and J by 9 bases, leaving 13 bases between them. From germline, CDR1 is SGHAT and CDR2 FQNNGV. The CDR3 is 14 amino acids. CDR3 in DNA: TGTGCCAGCAGCTTAGTGGGTAGGGGAGGTGAGCAGTTCTTC. Its protein is CASSLVGRGGEQFF.

The V call is TRBV4-3, the J call TRBJ2-7; TRBD1 matches at 10 bases. Germline V lookup: CDR1 LGHNA, CDR2 YSLEER. V shed 0 bases, J shed 4 bases, and the junction held 15 bases outside the gene matches. CDR3 length: 19 residues. The CDR3 region is CASSQDSPGPGTGVYEQYF. The DNA for the CDR3 is TGCGCCAGCAGCCAAGATAGTCCTGGCCCCGGGACAGGGGTATACGAGCAGTACTTC.